The 25 T cell receptor beta chains below were found in one sample sequenced in a study of cytomegalovirus exposure and HLA in healthy donors. The study ran its PCR with 60 Vbeta and 13 Jbeta primers. TCRdb's copy holds only in-frame clones and misses some; the assay was immunoSEQ multiplex PCR. The repertoire holds roughly 100,000 clones, with over 60% as singletons. Sample: PBMCs. The receptors stem from a man aged 40-55 years in good health and CMV-seropositive.

This chain connects TRBV10-2 to TRBJ2-5; 9 bases fit TRBD2. Germline V gene lookup returns CDR1 WSHSY and CDR2 SAAADI. The ends lost 7 bases at V and 1 base at J; junction bases unmatched: 10. This CDR3 spans 16 amino acids. CDR3 region: CASKASGEPTQETQYF. The CDR3 DNA sequence: TGCGCCAGCAAGGCTAGCGGGGAACCGACCCAAGAGACCCAGTACTTC.

This clone was observed a few times. The V call is TRBV5-4, the J call TRBJ2-5, with 11 bases lining up with TRBD2. After removal of 0 bases from V and 5 bases from J, the junction contained 9 bases not matched to a gene. There are 17 residues in the CDR3. Germline CDR1 is SGHNT and CDR2 is YYREEE (reference sequence). Here the CDR3 DNA reads TGTGCCAGCAGCTTGGGGGCGCTAGCGGGGGGCGGCGAGACCCAGTACTTC. Translated, it gives CASSLGALAGGGETQYF.

The chain couples TRBV7-2 to TRBJ2-5; TRBD1 agrees at 7 bases. Germline V gene lookup returns CDR1 SGHTA and CDR2 FQGNSA. J lost 4 bases, V lost 5 bases, and 4 bases had no gene match. CDR3 length equals 13 residues. The CDR3 region has the DNA TGTGCCAGCAGCAGGGGACAGACAGAGACCCAGTACTTC. This gives the protein CASSRGQTETQYF.

The chain combines TRBV5-4 with TRBJ2-5; a weak D match, TRBD1 (6 bases). Trimming pared 0 bases from V and 4 bases from J, leaving 10 bases between. From germline, CDR1 is SGHNT and CDR2 YYREEE (reference sequence). CDR3 length: 14 residues. CDR3 nucleotide sequence: TGTGCCAGCAGCTTGGCTGGGACAATAGAGACCCAGTACTTC. Translated, it gives CASSLAGTIETQYF.

This sequence joins TRBV10-3 and TRBJ2-3, with D unresolved. Germline V gives CDR1 ENHRY, CDR2 SYGVKD. The CDR3 loop spans 14 amino acids. V gave up 5 bases and J gave up 4 bases, with 13 bases separating them. The DNA of the CDR3 is TGTGCCATCAGTTCCCCCGCCAGCGCAGATACGCAGTATTTT. Its translation is CAISSPASADTQYF.

This clone has a handful of counts. The chain has TRBV2 and TRBJ2-2, with unresolved D. The CDR3 is 12 amino acids. In germline, CDR1 is SNHLY, CDR2 FYNNEI. V lost 5 bases and J 6 bases, leaving 7 bases between the germline ends. CDR3 nucleotides: TGTGCCAGCAGTAATCTAGCCGGGGAGCTGTTTTTT. Protein sequence: CASSNLAGELFF.

CDR3 in amino acids: CASSLGQVDWGGYTF. Here the CDR3 DNA reads TGTGCCAGCAGCTTGGGACAGGTCGATTGGGGGGGCTACACCTTC. The chain combines TRBV11-3 with TRBJ1-2; 8 bases map to TRBD1. The germline V gene has CDR1 SGHNT and CDR2 YENEEA. There are 15 residues in the CDR3. With V trimmed by 3 bases and J by 8 bases, 11 bases remained unmatched.

The J gene is TRBJ1-1, the V gene TRBV27; 10 bases map to TRBD1. This CDR3 spans 13 amino acids. From germline, CDR1 is MNHEY and CDR2 SMNVEV (reference sequence). V shed 8 bases, J shed 11 bases, and the junction held 11 bases outside the gene matches. As DNA, the CDR3 is TGTGCCAGCCGGGACAGGGGTCCCTCGCGGGCTTTCTTT. It translates to CASRDRGPSRAFF.

The V gene is TRBV5-1, the J gene TRBJ2-7, with TRBD2 matching over 8 bases. CDR1 is SGHRS, CDR2 YFSETQ, per germline. The junction had 6 bases not matched to a gene; V was cut back by 5 bases and J by 5 bases. CDR3 length equals 13 residues. For the CDR3, the DNA is TGCGCCAGCAGGGTTAGCGGGAACCACGAGCAGTACTTC. Encoded protein: CASRVSGNHEQYF.

The chain combines TRBV9 with TRBJ1-2; the D is unclear. Trimming took 0 bases from V and 7 from J, leaving 10 bases between them. The CDR3 consists of 13 residues. Germline V gene sequence: CDR1 SGDLS, CDR2 YYNGEE. DNA of the CDR3: TGTGCCAGCAGCGTAGGCTCAGGTAGTGGCTACACCTTC. Residues: CASSVGSGSGYTF.

This clone was counted a few times. V and J are TRBV6-5 and TRBJ1-1; D not certain. The CDR3 is made up of 15 amino acids. In germline, CDR1 is MNHEY, CDR2 SVGAGI. Trimming took 4 bases from V and 5 from J, leaving 17 bases between them. The CDR3 spells CASSSPGQLWTEAFF. CDR3 DNA: TGTGCCAGCAGTTCCCCGGGTCAGTTGTGGACTGAAGCTTTCTTT.

This clone was observed a few times. This sequence joins TRBV29-1 and TRBJ2-5; D is unclear. Germline V gene data show CDR1 as SQVTM and CDR2 as ANQGSEA. CDR3 length: 13 amino acids. V was trimmed by 7 bases and J by 5 bases, leaving 17 bases between them. CDR3 bases: TGCAGCGCCCTTCCGGGTGGTGAGGAGACCCAGTACTTC. Translated: CSALPGGEETQYF.

This clone was seen a single time. The rearrangement links TRBV5-4 to TRBJ2-5, with D maybe TRBD2 (6 bases). The CDR3 sequence is 14 residues long. Germline lookup yields CDR1 SGHNT and CDR2 YYREEE (reference sequence). Trimming cost V 4 bases and J 2 bases, with 12 bases left between them. Here the CDR3 reads CASSPSVQQETQYF. The CDR3 DNA reads as TGTGCCAGCAGCCCTAGCGTGCAGCAAGAGACCCAGTACTTC. Full variable domain (outside the CDR3, taken from reference TRBV5-4 and TRBJ2-5): ETGVTQSPTHLIKTRGQQVTLRCSSQSGHNTVSWYQQALGQGPQFIFQYYREEENGRGNFPPRFSGLQFPNYSSELNVNALELDDSALYLCASSPSVQQETQYFGPGTRLLVL.

The gene calls are TRBV7-3 and TRBJ2-7, with 9 bases matching TRBD1. The germline gives CDR1 SGHTA, CDR2 FQGTGA. The V gene end was trimmed by 2 bases and the J gene end by 5 bases; junction bases not matched to a gene: 7. CDR3 length: 15 residues. DNA of the CDR3: TGTGCCAGCAGCTTAGGTCCCACAGGGGGCAACGAGCAGTACTTC. It yields the protein CASSLGPTGGNEQYF.

This clone was observed a few times. The J gene is TRBJ2-7, the V gene TRBV28, with D uncertain. Trimming took off 11 bases at V and 7 bases at J, with 15 bases between the two ends. The V gene's germline CDR1 is MDHEN and CDR2 SYDVKM. The CDR3 has 11 residues. This chain's CDR3 is CASCAHGEQYF. The CDR3 nucleotides are TGTGCCTCCTGTGCCCACGGGGAGCAGTACTTC.

The V gene is TRBV5-1, the J gene TRBJ2-3, with 7 bases matching TRBD2. CDR1 is SGHRS and CDR2 is YFSETQ in the germline V gene. V was pared by 2 bases and J by 6 bases, with 3 bases of the junction left unmatched. This CDR3 comprises 13 residues. The CDR3 coding sequence is TGCGCCAGCAGCTTCGGACTAGTTGATACGCAGTATTTT. Its translation is CASSFGLVDTQYF.

This clone was detected a few times. The chain employs TRBV2 and TRBJ2-2; 7 nucleotides line up with TRBD1. The J segment lost 13 bases and the V segment lost 5 bases, leaving 4 bases of the junction unmatched. This CDR3 comprises 11 residues. Germline lookup yields CDR1 SNHLY and CDR2 FYNNEI. The CDR3 DNA reads TGTGCCAGCAGTACCGGGACAGCGCTGTTTTTT. Residues: CASSTGTALFF.

The V and J genes are TRBV29-1 and TRBJ2-4; perhaps TRBD1 as D (6 bases). Germline lookup yields CDR1 SQVTM and CDR2 ANQGSEA. V lost 4 bases and J lost 3, with 13 bases in between. CDR3 length equals 14 residues. The CDR3 region has the DNA TGCAGCGTTGTCCGGGACACGAACAAAAACATTCAGTACTTC. Translating gives CSVVRDTNKNIQYF.

V usage is TRBV10-3 and J usage is TRBJ2-5; 8 bases map to TRBD2. With 4 bases clipped from V and 5 bases from J, the junction kept 18 bases outside the gene matches. The CDR3 length is 18 residues. Germline CDR1 reads ENHRY; CDR2 reads SYGVKD. CDR3 sequence (DNA): TGTGCCATCAGTGGAAAGGAAATAGGGACTAGTGAACTCGAGACCCAGTACTTC. Its protein product is CAISGKEIGTSELETQYF.

In its sample, this clone was seen a few times. The chain is built from TRBV6-5 and TRBJ1-2; 8 bases agree with TRBD1. Germline V gives CDR1 MNHEY, CDR2 SVGAGI. CDR3 length equals 13 residues. The J segment lost 3 bases and the V segment lost 6 bases, leaving 3 bases of the junction unmatched. The CDR3 protein is CASRTGVDYGYTF. The CDR3 region has the DNA TGTGCCAGCAGGACAGGGGTAGACTATGGCTACACCTTC.

The chain uses TRBV11-3 and TRBJ2-1; D call uncertain. The CDR3 loop spans 14 amino acids. Trimming took off 1 base at V and 5 bases at J, with 9 bases between the two ends. From germline, CDR1 is SGHNT and CDR2 YENEEA. Written as DNA, the CDR3 is TGTGCCAGCAGCTTAGGCTGGGCTAACAATGAGCAGTTCTTC. As protein: CASSLGWANNEQFF.

The V gene is TRBV2, the J gene TRBJ2-7; tentatively, D is TRBD2 (6 bases). The CDR3 runs to 17 residues. V was clipped by 7 bases and J by 2 bases, with 24 bases between them. Germline CDR1 and CDR2: SNHLY and FYNNEI. CDR3 amino acids: CASKRHGTDGGTYEQYF. The CDR3 bases are TGTGCCAGCAAGAGACACGGGACCGACGGAGGGACCTACGAGCAGTACTTC.

The chain couples TRBV7-3 to TRBJ2-3; 13 positions agree with TRBD2. V lost 5 bases, J lost 0 bases, and 2 bases stayed unmatched. The CDR3 has 16 residues. Germline CDR1 is SGHTA and CDR2 is FQGTGA. The CDR3 here is CASSLTSGGSTDTQYF. Written as DNA, the CDR3 is TGTGCCAGCAGCCTGACTAGCGGGGGGAGCACAGATACGCAGTATTTT.

The J gene is TRBJ1-6, the V gene TRBV28, with D maybe TRBD1 (5 bases). The CDR3 covers 13 residues. Germline CDR1 and CDR2: MDHEN and SYDVKM. Trimming pared 9 bases from V and 9 bases from J, leaving 15 bases between. The CDR3 DNA reads as TGTGCCAGTTTTCCTGGCGGGGGTTCACCCCTCCACTTT. It specifies CASFPGGGSPLHF.

This rearrangement joins TRBV2 to TRBJ2-6, with 8 bases aligning to TRBD1. J gave up 0 bases and V 5 bases, and 9 bases lay outside the gene matches. CDR1 and CDR2 from the germline V gene are SNHLY and FYNNEI. The CDR3 extends over 18 amino acids. CDR3 sequence reads: CASSSDRASISGANVLTF. CDR3 bases: TGTGCCAGCAGTTCGGACAGGGCTTCGATCTCTGGGGCCAACGTCCTGACTTTC. Using reference TRBV2 and TRBJ2-6 for the parts outside the CDR3, the full variable domain is EPEVTQTPSHQVTQMGQEVILRCVPISNHLYFYWYRQILGQKVEFLVSFYNNEISEKSEIFDDQFSVERPDGSNFTLKIRSTKLEDSAMYFCASSSDRASISGANVLTFGAGSRLTVL.